This T cell receptor beta chain came from a study of T cell responses to AZD1222 COVID-19 vaccine. On the study more broadly: It was second doses at about 4 or about 12 weeks that were pooled. Overall study results and limits: Donors were chiefly white British, with a greater number of females, and clonal diversity was perhaps underestimated. Nearly half of spike-specific TCRs reportedly target unmutated variant regions. All repertoire sampling was performed exclusively after the peak T cell response.

Only in-frame clones appear in the TCRdb table, and some are missing; sequencing was by immunoSEQ multiplex PCR. The sample consists of 120,000 to 150,000 clones, around 89% of them appearing once. With respect to this clone: Its antigen is unidentified.

Sequences were derived from peripheral blood, sampled on day 0 of AZD1222 vaccination. The clonotype was recovered from an adult in good health.

Written as DNA, the CDR3 is TGTGCCAGCAGACTAGGGACGCGGAATCAGCCCCAGCATTTT. Residues: CASRLGTRNQPQHF. V is TRBV28 and J is TRBJ1-5; possibly TRBD1 for D (5 bases). The CDR3 consists of 14 residues. Trimming left V 6 bases short and J 4 bases short, with 13 bases between. In germline, CDR1 is MDHEN, CDR2 SYDVKM.